This T cell receptor beta chain is from a study of blood T cell repertoires in COVID-19. Study-level information: Samples of COVID-19 (acute and convalescent) were obtained from the United States, Italy and Spain. PBMCs, B-cell-depleted T cells, or T cells were the source of the cDNA or gDNA that made up the material.

Seattle participants joined during active infection and were tracked over time. Study processing details: Quantification of nucleated cells was approximated via reference gene primer amplification. Method: immunoSEQ multiplex PCR; TCRdb's copy keeps in-frame clones and lacks some. The V and J calls and clone size come from that table; D and trimming were worked out from the DNA. The table shows a few hundred thousand clones, with 89% occurring only once. The sample was peripheral blood. This clonotype originated in a woman younger than 45 with COVID-19, enrolled during active disease.

CDR3 sequence (DNA): TGTGCCAGCAGCGTAATGCGGATCTCATCCTACAATGAGCAGTTCTTC. Protein sequence: CASSVMRISSYNEQFF. The V gene is TRBV9, the J gene TRBJ2-1; D not certain. Trimming stripped 1 base from V and 1 base from J, with 12 bases between. Germline CDR1 SGDLS, CDR2 YYNGEE. This CDR3 has 16 residues.